One sample yielded the 29 T cell receptor beta chains listed below, sequenced in a study of monozygotic twins with inflammatory bowel disease. No DNA is given; TCRdb re-called the 5' RACE reads and lists each CDR3 protein once. The sample holds 120,000 to 150,000 distinct CDR3 sequences. Sequenced sample: blood. These receptors came from a human donor with ulcerative colitis or Crohn's disease, or a healthy co-twin of an affected twin (not recorded which).

This chain uses TRBV6-5 with TRBJ1-1. The CDR3 is 16 residues long. Germline loops: CDR1 MNHEY, CDR2 SVGAGI. The CDR3 spells CASSYSEDGVATEAFF.

J is TRBJ2-1 and V is TRBV30; without DNA, the TCRdb call of TRBD2 cannot be checked. The CDR3 runs 15 residues. CDR1 and CDR2 (germline): GTSNPN, SVGIG (reference sequence). CDR3 in amino acids: CAWSVRALSYNEQFF.

This chain joins TRBV7-9 and TRBJ2-4; TCRdb gives TRBD1 as the D gene, but with no DNA this cannot be confirmed. The germline gives CDR1 SEHNR, CDR2 FQNEAQ (reference sequence). There are 17 residues in the CDR3. This CDR3 is CASSLGGTGITKNIQYF.

The genes are TRBV6-2 or TRBV6-3 and TRBJ2-3; TCRdb's assignment of TRBD2 cannot be checked, as there is no DNA. Germline CDR1 and CDR2: MNHEY and SVGEGT. The CDR3 is 17 amino acids. This chain's CDR3 is CASSYGTSSFGTDTQYF.

V gene TRBV11-2 combines with J gene TRBJ1-6; as DNA is missing, the TRBD1 call by TCRdb cannot be tested. The germline V gene encodes CDR1 SGHAT and CDR2 FQNNGV. The CDR3 totals 16 residues. CDR3 in amino acids: CASSLVGQGANSPLHF.

The CDR3 is CASGRGGSSYEQYF. This chain joins TRBV7-2 and TRBJ2-7; without DNA, the TCRdb call of TRBD1 cannot be checked. CDR1 is SGHTA and CDR2 is FQGNSA in the germline V gene. This CDR3 comprises 14 residues.

The chain carries TRBV6-2 or TRBV6-3 and TRBJ1-2; TCRdb proposes TRBD1, but this gene call is untestable without DNA. Germline CDR1 MNHEY, CDR2 SVGEGT. The CDR3 is 15 residues long. This chain's CDR3 is CASSDPGQGDYGYTF.

The rearrangement uses TRBV2 and TRBJ2-7; the D call of TRBD1 rests on TCRdb alone, since no DNA is present to check it. Per the germline V gene, CDR1 is SNHLY and CDR2 is FYNNEI. CDR3 length: 12 amino acids. CDR3 sequence: CASTPDRDEQYF.

V usage is TRBV7-9 and J usage is TRBJ2-2; the D call of TRBD1 rests on TCRdb alone, since no DNA is present to check it. The CDR3 runs 16 residues. The germline V gene encodes CDR1 SEHNR and CDR2 FQNEAQ (reference sequence). The CDR3 loop is CASSLEEGARIGELFF.

This CDR3 reads CASSQYLRTDTEAFF. The J gene is TRBJ1-1, the V gene TRBV4-3; TCRdb's D call, TRBD1, is unchecked because there is no DNA. CDR3 length equals 15 residues. The germline V gene encodes CDR1 LGHNA and CDR2 YSLEER.

This rearrangement joins TRBV5-1 to TRBJ2-2. In germline, CDR1 is SGHRS, CDR2 YFSETQ. This CDR3 comprises 14 residues. CDR3 residues: CASNWEGNTGELFF.

The V gene is TRBV6-2 or TRBV6-3, the J gene TRBJ2-1; TCRdb indicates TRBD2, and absent DNA this call remains unverified. The germline CDR1 and CDR2 sequences are MNHEY and SVGEGT. This CDR3 has 18 amino acids. Here the CDR3 reads CASSYYQSSGGKNNEQFF.

V usage is TRBV5-5 and J usage is TRBJ1-5; TCRdb gives TRBD1 as the D gene, but with no DNA this cannot be confirmed. The CDR3 has 14 amino acids. The germline gives CDR1 SGHKS, CDR2 YYEKEE (reference sequence). The CDR3 loop reads CASSGTVGNQPQHF. The complete variable domain, with remaining parts taken from reference TRBV5-5 and TRBJ1-5, reads DAGVTQSPTHLIKTRGQQVTLRCSPISGHKSVSWYQQVLGQGPQFIFQYYEKEERGRGNFPDRFSARQFPNYSSELNVNALLLGDSALYLCASSGTVGNQPQHFGDGTRLSIL.

The gene calls are TRBV20-1 and TRBJ2-5; absent DNA, TCRdb's TRBD1 call cannot be checked. The CDR3 is made up of 14 amino acids. Germline CDR1 reads DFQATT; CDR2 reads SNEGSKA (reference sequence). CDR3 residues: CSAMRRQGRETQYF.

This rearrangement joins TRBV5-1 to TRBJ2-1; the TCRdb call, TRBD1, lacks DNA for checking. The germline V gene encodes CDR1 SGHRS and CDR2 YFSETQ. The CDR3 extends over 13 amino acids. CDR3 region: CASSFGTMNEQFF.

The rearrangement links TRBV5-1 to TRBJ2-7; TCRdb outputs TRBD1, but without DNA this stays unchecked. CDR1 and CDR2 from the germline V gene are SGHRS and YFSETQ. CDR3 length: 20 residues. The CDR3: CASSFLPPVPGLQGGYEQYF.

The J gene is TRBJ2-1, the V gene TRBV7-2. The CDR3 has 15 residues. The V gene's germline CDR1 is SGHTA and CDR2 FQGNSA. Here the CDR3 reads CASSLDRTTYNEQFF.

The rearrangement links TRBV7-2 to TRBJ2-7; TCRdb proposes TRBD1, but this gene call is untestable without DNA. The CDR3 has 15 residues. CDR1 is SGHTA and CDR2 is FQGNSA in the germline V gene. The CDR3 region is CASSTGPGGAYEQYF.

This chain connects TRBV18 to TRBJ1-5. From germline, CDR1 is KGHSH and CDR2 LQKENI. The CDR3 covers 16 residues. The chain's CDR3 is CASSPGTLGSNQPQHF.

This clonotype is called medium-sized based on its frequency. The V gene is TRBV4-1, the J gene TRBJ2-7; the TRBD2 assignment by TCRdb is unverifiable without DNA. The CDR3 loop spans 15 amino acids. Per germline, CDR1 MGHRA and CDR2 YSYEKL. This CDR3 is CASSLLAGGTYEQYF.

The gene calls are TRBV7-2 and TRBJ1-4; TCRdb gives TRBD1 as the D gene, but with no DNA this cannot be confirmed. The CDR3 runs 16 residues. Germline-derived CDR1 and CDR2 are SGHTA and FQGNSA. The CDR3 sequence: CASSSQGTGTNEKLFF.

The rearrangement uses TRBV29-1 and TRBJ2-5. CDR3 length equals 14 residues. From germline, CDR1 is SQVTM and CDR2 ANQGSEA. The CDR3 spells CSVVRVPQKETQYF.

The chain has TRBV5-6 and TRBJ2-1. The CDR3 loop spans 14 amino acids. Germline-derived CDR1 and CDR2 are SGHDT and YYEEEE. CDR3 protein: CASSHYTRPNEQFF.

The V gene is TRBV10-3, the J gene TRBJ2-3; TCRdb proposes TRBD1, but this gene call is untestable without DNA. CDR1 is ENHRY, CDR2 SYGVKD, per germline. The CDR3 loop spans 15 amino acids. CDR3 sequence reads: CAISESGGFTDTQYF.

The V and J genes are TRBV5-5 and TRBJ1-5; TCRdb proposes TRBD1, but this gene call is untestable without DNA. The CDR3 consists of 14 residues. CDR1 SGHKS and CDR2 YYEKEE come from the germline V gene (reference sequence). CDR3 sequence reads: CASSWTGSNQPQHF.

The chain links TRBV4-1 to TRBJ1-6; the D call from TCRdb, TRBD1, cannot be confirmed without DNA. The V gene's germline CDR1 is MGHRA and CDR2 YSYEKL. The CDR3 extends over 17 amino acids. The CDR3 loop reads CASSLGLETGGHSPLHF.

The genes are TRBV7-2 and TRBJ2-1. The CDR3 runs to 13 residues. Germline V lookup: CDR1 SGHTA, CDR2 FQGNSA. The CDR3 sequence: CASSFEEGREQFF.

V and J are TRBV20-1 and TRBJ2-7; the TRBD1 assignment by TCRdb is unverifiable without DNA. CDR1 DFQATT and CDR2 SNEGSKA come from the germline V gene (reference sequence). This CDR3 spans 14 amino acids. CDR3 protein: CSARDRDRSYEQYF.

This chain uses TRBV10-3 with TRBJ1-5; no DNA is available, so the TRBD1 call from TCRdb remains unchecked. The V gene's germline CDR1 is ENHRY and CDR2 SYGVKD. The CDR3 runs to 13 residues. CDR3 protein: CAITRGLDQPQHF.